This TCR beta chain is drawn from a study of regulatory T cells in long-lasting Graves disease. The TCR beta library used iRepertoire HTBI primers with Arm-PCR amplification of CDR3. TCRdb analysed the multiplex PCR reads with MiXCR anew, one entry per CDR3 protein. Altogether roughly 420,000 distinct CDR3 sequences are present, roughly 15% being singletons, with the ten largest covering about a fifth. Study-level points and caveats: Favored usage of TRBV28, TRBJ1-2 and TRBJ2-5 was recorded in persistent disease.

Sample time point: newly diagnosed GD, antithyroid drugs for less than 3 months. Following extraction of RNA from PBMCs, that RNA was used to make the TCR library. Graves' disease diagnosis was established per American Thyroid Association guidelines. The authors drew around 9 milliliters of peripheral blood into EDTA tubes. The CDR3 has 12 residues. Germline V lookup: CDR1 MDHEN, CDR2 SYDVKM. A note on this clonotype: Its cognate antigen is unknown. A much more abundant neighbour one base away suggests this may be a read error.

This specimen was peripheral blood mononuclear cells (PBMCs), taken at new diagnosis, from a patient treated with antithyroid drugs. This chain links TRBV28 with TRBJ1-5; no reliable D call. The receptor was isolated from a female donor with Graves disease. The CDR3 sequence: CASRPLNGPRHF. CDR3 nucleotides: TGTGCCAGCAGGCCCCTAAACGGGCCCCGGCATTTT.